Listed here are 10 T cell receptor beta chains from one sample, sequenced in a study of T cell clones after liver transplantation. Sequenced by immunoSEQ multiplex PCR; TCRdb stores in-frame clones only, minus some. The sample lists 65,000 to 85,000 clones, 80% to 85% occurring once. Source: CD4+ T cells from blood, taken less than 50 months after liver transplant. Every receptor here comes from a human patient who received a liver transplant. Some T cells could come from the graft donor.

The rearrangement joins TRBV6-6 to TRBJ2-5; tentatively, D is TRBD1 (6 bases). From germline, CDR1 is MNHNY and CDR2 SVGAGI (reference sequence). Trimming took 5 bases from V and 4 from J, leaving 14 bases between them. There are 14 residues in the CDR3. The CDR3 coding sequence is TGTGCCAGCAGTGACAGGTTGTGGGGAGAGACCCAGTACTTC. Its translation is CASSDRLWGETQYF.

V usage is TRBV6-1 and J usage is TRBJ2-5; the D gene could be TRBD1 or TRBD2 (6 bases each). The CDR3 sequence is 17 residues long. Germline values: CDR1 MNHNS, CDR2 SASEGT. V was clipped by 4 bases and J by 0 bases, with 18 bases between them. The CDR3 protein is CASSGAGGQQNQETQYF. In DNA form, the CDR3 reads TGTGCCAGCAGTGGAGCCGGGGGACAACAAAACCAAGAGACCCAGTACTTC.

This chain joins TRBV19 and TRBJ2-7; unclear D gene. The CDR3 extends over 14 amino acids. The V gene's germline CDR1 is LNHDA and CDR2 SQIVND (reference sequence). V lost 3 bases to trimming and J lost 0 bases, with 9 bases between them. CDR3 in amino acids: CASSIRESSYEQYF. Here the CDR3 DNA reads TGTGCCAGTAGTATCCGTGAAAGCTCCTACGAGCAGTACTTC.

V and J are TRBV19 and TRBJ2-3; D remains unclear. Germline CDR1 is LNHDA and CDR2 is SQIVND (reference sequence). V was cut by 4 bases and J by 7 bases, with 9 bases left in between. This CDR3 spans 12 amino acids. The CDR3 DNA is TGTGCCAGTAGTACCACGGAGCATACGCAGTATTTT. Its translation: CASSTTEHTQYF.

V is TRBV29-1 and J is TRBJ2-3, with TRBD2 identical over 8 bases. Germline trimming cut 7 bases from V and 6 bases from J; bases unmatched to any gene: 15. This CDR3 comprises 15 residues. CDR1 is SQVTM and CDR2 is ANQGSEA in the germline V gene. The CDR3 region is CSGSSAGGTHDTQYF. The CDR3 coding sequence is TGCAGCGGTTCCTCTGCGGGGGGCACGCACGATACGCAGTATTTT.

This rearrangement joins TRBV6-1 to TRBJ2-7; either TRBD1 or TRBD2 may supply D (6 bases each). V dropped 7 bases and J dropped 6 bases, with 22 bases sitting between them. Germline CDR1 reads MNHNS; CDR2 reads SASEGT. This CDR3 contains 15 residues. CDR3: CASTPFRGQASEQYF. CDR3 nucleotides: TGTGCCAGCACCCCTTTCCGGGGGCAGGCCAGCGAGCAGTACTTC.

The chain combines TRBV5-5 with TRBJ1-4; 7 nucleotides align to TRBD1. After removal of 4 bases from V and 7 bases from J, the junction contained 7 bases not matched to a gene. The CDR3 runs to 14 residues. CDR1 and CDR2 from the germline V gene are SGHKS and YYEKEE (reference sequence). CDR3 DNA: TGTGCCAGCAGCCGCGACAGGGTGGGTGAAAAACTGTTTTTT. It yields the protein CASSRDRVGEKLFF.

V usage is TRBV19 and J usage is TRBJ1-2; no firm D call. Germline V gene lookup returns CDR1 LNHDA and CDR2 SQIVND (reference sequence). The V and J ends lost 3 bases and 4 bases respectively, with 15 bases between them. The CDR3 totals 15 residues. CDR3 sequence (DNA): TGTGCCAGTAGTATCGGATTCGGCCAGGCCTATGGCTACACCTTC. Translation: CASSIGFGQAYGYTF.

The chain combines TRBV27 with TRBJ1-1, with unresolved D. Trimming pared 6 bases from V and 1 base from J, leaving 9 bases between. The CDR3 has 13 amino acids. CDR1 and CDR2 (germline): MNHEY, SMNVEV (reference sequence). CDR3 coding DNA: TGTGCCAGCAGCCGGGGAACGAACACTGAAGCTTTCTTT. It translates to CASSRGTNTEAFF.

The genes are TRBV7-9 and TRBJ2-5; D remains unclear. Germline lookup yields CDR1 SEHNR and CDR2 FQNEAQ (reference sequence). The CDR3 covers 14 residues. V was pared by 0 bases and J by 0 bases, with 5 bases between. The CDR3 sequence: CASSLAAHQETQYF. In DNA, the CDR3 is TGTGCCAGCAGCTTAGCGGCCCACCAAGAGACCCAGTACTTC.